This TCR beta chain is drawn from a study of control samples from healthy donors and cancer patients. CDR3 length: 14 amino acids. With 8 bases clipped from V and 2 bases from J, the junction kept 4 bases outside the gene matches. Germline values: CDR1 LNHDA, CDR2 SQIVND (reference sequence). Data came from immunoSEQ multiplex PCR; TCRdb stores just in-frame clones and leaves some out. The profile covers roughly 130,000 clones, with approximately 90% appearing a single time and approximately 9% taken by the ten largest. The genes are TRBV19 and TRBJ2-7; 12 positions agree with TRBD2. Sequencing was done on a sample of blood. This clonotype originated in a man younger than 35 in good health. Here the CDR3 reads CASALAGGPYEQYF. The CDR3, as DNA: TGTGCCAGTGCACTAGCGGGGGGCCCCTACGAGCAGTACTTC.